This TCR beta chain was recovered during a study of T cell responses to AZD1222 COVID-19 vaccine. Sequencing used immunoSEQ multiplex PCR; TCRdb keeps in-frame clones, though not all of them. The repertoire holds fewer than 250,000 clones, with approximately 92% as singletons. Findings of the study overall: Among AZD1222 vaccinees, only 6 or 7 were seropositive at baseline. It should be noted that donors were predominantly white British and more often female, and clonal diversity was possibly underestimated. An increase in Spike-specific TCR breadth and depth was observed after two AZD1222 doses.

This clone has a single count. Its antigen is not known. The CDR3 spans 16 residues. The V and J ends lost 4 bases and 0 bases respectively, with 13 bases between them. CDR1 LGHNT and CDR2 FRNRAP come from the germline V gene. V and J are TRBV12-5 and TRBJ2-1; D perhaps matches TRBD1 (5 bases). This TCR was sampled from an adult in good health. The sequencing used peripheral blood, collected on day 0 of AZD1222 vaccination. The CDR3, as DNA: TGTGCTAGTGGTTCCGGACAAACAAGCTCCTACAATGAGCAGTTCTTC. It codes for CASGSGQTSSYNEQFF.